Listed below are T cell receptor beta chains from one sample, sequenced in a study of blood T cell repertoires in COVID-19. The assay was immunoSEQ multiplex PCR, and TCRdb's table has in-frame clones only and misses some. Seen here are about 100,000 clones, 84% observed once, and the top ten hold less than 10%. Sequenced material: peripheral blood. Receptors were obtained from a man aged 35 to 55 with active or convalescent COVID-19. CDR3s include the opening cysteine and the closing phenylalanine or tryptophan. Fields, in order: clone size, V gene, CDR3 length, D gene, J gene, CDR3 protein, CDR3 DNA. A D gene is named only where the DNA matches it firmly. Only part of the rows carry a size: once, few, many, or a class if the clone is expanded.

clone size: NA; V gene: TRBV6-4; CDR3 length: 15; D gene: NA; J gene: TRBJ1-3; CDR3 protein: CASSDSDTSGNTIYF; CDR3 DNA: TGTGCCAGCAGTGACTCAGACACCTCTGGAAACACCATATATTTT
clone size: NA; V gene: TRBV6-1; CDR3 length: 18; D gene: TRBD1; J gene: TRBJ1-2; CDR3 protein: CASSESHGTGTRGYGYTF; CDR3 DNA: TGTGCCAGCAGTGAATCTCACGGGACAGGGACGAGAGGCTATGGCTACACCTTC
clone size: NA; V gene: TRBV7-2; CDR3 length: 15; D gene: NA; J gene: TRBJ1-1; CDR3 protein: CASSLVRGTNTEAFF; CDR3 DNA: TGTGCCAGCAGCTTAGTCAGGGGAACGAACACTGAAGCTTTCTTT
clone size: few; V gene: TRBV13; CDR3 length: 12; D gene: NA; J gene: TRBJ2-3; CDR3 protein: CASSFRGDTQYF; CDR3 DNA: TGTGCCAGCAGCTTTAGGGGGGATACGCAGTATTTT
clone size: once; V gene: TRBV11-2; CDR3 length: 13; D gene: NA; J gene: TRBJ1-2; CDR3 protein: CASSLARADGYTF; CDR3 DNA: TGTGCCAGCAGCTTAGCCAGGGCGGATGGCTACACCTTC
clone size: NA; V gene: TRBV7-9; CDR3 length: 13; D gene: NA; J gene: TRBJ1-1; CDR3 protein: CASSWDTNTEAFF; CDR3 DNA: TGTGCCAGCAGCTGGGACACGAACACTGAAGCTTTCTTT
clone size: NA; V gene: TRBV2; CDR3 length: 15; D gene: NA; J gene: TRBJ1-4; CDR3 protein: CASSGGGAPGEKLFF; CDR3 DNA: TGTGCCAGCAGTGGAGGAGGGGCACCGGGCGAAAAACTGTTTTTT
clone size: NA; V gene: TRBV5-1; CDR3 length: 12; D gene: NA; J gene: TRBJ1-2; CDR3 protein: CASSASNYGYTF; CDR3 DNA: TGCGCCAGCAGCGCGAGTAACTATGGCTACACCTTC
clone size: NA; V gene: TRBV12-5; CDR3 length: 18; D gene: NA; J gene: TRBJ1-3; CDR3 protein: CASGFTSGGGFSGNTIYF; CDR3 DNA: TGTGCTAGTGGTTTTACCTCGGGCGGGGGTTTCTCTGGAAACACCATATATTTT
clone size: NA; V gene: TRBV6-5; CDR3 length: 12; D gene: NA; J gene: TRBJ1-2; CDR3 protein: CASRRTGSGYTF; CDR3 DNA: TGTGCCAGCAGAAGAACGGGGAGTGGCTACACCTTC
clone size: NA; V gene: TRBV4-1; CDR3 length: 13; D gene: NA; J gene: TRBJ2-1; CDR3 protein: CASSPLGSGEQFF; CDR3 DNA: TGCGCCAGCAGCCCTCTGGGGAGCGGTGAGCAGTTCTTC
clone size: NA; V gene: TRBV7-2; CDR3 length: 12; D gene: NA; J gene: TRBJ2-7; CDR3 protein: CASSPDRYEQYF; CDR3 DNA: TGTGCCAGCAGCCCTGACAGATACGAGCAGTACTTC
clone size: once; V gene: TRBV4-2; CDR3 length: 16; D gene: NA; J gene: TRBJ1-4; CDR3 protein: CASSQDLAETNEKLFF; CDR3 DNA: TGTGCCAGCAGCCAAGATTTAGCGGAAACTAATGAAAAACTGTTTTTT
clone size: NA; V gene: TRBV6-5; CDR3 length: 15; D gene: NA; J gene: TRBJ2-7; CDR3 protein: CASSYSGTASYEQYF; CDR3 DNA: TGTGCCAGCAGTTACTCAGGCACAGCTTCCTACGAGCAGTACTTC
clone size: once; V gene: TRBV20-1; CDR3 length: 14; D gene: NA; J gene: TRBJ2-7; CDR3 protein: CSASKFVAAYEQYF; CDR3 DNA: TGCAGTGCTAGTAAGTTCGTGGCAGCCTACGAGCAGTACTTC
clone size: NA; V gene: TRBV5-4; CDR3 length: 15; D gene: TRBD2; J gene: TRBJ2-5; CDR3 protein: CASTLTGGVRETQYF; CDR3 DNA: TGTGCCAGCACCCTGACCGGGGGGGTCAGAGAGACCCAGTACTTC
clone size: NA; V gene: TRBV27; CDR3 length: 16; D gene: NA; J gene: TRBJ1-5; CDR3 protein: CASSRFVGQNNQPQHF; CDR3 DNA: TGTGCCAGCAGTCGGTTCGTTGGGCAGAACAATCAGCCCCAGCATTTT
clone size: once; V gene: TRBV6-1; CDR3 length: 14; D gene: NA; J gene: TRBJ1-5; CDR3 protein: CASSGDRSYQPQHF; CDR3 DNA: TGTGCCAGCAGTGGCGACAGGAGTTATCAGCCCCAGCATTTT
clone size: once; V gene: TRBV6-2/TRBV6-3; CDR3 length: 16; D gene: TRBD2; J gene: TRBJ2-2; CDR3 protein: CASSSQRGRDTGELFF; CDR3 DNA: TGTGCCAGCAGTTCCCAGCGGGGGCGAGACACCGGGGAGCTGTTTTTT
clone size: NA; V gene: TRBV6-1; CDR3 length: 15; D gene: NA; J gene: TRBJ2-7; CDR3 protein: CASSEAPLVPYEQYF; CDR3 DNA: TGTGCCAGCAGTGAAGCGCCACTAGTCCCCTACGAGCAGTACTTC
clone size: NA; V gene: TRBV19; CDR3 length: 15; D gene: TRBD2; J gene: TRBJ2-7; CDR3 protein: CASSPGRAPSYEQYF; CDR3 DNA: TGTGCCAGTAGCCCCGGGAGGGCCCCCTCCTACGAGCAGTACTTC
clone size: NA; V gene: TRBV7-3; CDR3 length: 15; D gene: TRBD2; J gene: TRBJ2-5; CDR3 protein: CASSRTSGVSETQYF; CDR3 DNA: TGTGCCAGCAGCCGAACTAGCGGGGTATCAGAGACCCAGTACTTC
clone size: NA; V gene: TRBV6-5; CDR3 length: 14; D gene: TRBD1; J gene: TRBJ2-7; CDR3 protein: CASSLTGGLREQYF; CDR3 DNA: TGTGCCAGCAGCCTGACAGGGGGCCTTCGCGAGCAGTACTTC
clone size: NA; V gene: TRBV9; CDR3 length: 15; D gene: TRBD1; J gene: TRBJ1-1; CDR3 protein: CASSPWDSKNTEAFF; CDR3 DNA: TGTGCCAGCAGCCCCTGGGACAGTAAAAACACTGAAGCTTTCTTT
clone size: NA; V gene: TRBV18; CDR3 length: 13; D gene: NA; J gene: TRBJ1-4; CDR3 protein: CALAAATNEKLFF; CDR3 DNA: TGTGCCCTGGCGGCTGCAACTAATGAAAAACTGTTTTTT
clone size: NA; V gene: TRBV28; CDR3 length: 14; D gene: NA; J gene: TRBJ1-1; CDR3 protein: CASSLRVGNTEAFF; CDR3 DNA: TGTGCCAGCAGTTTACGGGTGGGGAACACTGAAGCTTTCTTT
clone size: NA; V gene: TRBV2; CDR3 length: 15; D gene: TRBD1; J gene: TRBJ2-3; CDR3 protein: CASSGGTGITDTQYF; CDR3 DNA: TGTGCCAGCAGTGGGGGGACAGGGATCACAGATACGCAGTATTTT
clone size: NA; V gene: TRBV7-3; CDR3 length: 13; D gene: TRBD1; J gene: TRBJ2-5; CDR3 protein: CASSFTGEETQYF; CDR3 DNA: TGTGCCAGCAGCTTCACAGGGGAAGAGACCCAGTACTTC
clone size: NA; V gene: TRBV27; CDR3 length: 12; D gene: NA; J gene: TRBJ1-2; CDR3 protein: CASSSRGDGYTF; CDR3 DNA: TGTGCCAGCAGTTCGCGGGGGGACGGCTACACCTTC
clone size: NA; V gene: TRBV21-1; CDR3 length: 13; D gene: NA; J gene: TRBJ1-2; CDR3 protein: CASSEGTPYGYTF; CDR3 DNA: TGTGCCAGCAGCGAGGGGACTCCCTATGGCTACACCTTC
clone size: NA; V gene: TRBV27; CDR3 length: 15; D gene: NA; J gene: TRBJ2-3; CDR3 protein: CASSLGTLYTDTQYF; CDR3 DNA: TGTGCCAGCAGTTTAGGGACTCTATACACAGATACGCAGTATTTT
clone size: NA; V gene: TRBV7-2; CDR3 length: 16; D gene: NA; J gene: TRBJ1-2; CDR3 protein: CASSLDPWDLSRGYTF; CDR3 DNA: TGTGCCAGCAGCTTAGACCCATGGGACTTATCGAGGGGCTACACCTTC
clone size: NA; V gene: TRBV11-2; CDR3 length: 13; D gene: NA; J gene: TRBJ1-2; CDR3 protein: CASSPDSFYGYTF; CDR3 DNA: TGTGCCAGCAGCCCGGACAGCTTCTATGGCTACACCTTC
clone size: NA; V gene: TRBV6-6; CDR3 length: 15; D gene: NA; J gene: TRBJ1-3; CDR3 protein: CASSYWGTSGNTIYF; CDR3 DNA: TGTGCCAGCAGTTACTGGGGCACTTCTGGAAACACCATATATTTT
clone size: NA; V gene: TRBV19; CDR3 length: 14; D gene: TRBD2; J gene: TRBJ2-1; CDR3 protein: CASSTGGDYNEQFF; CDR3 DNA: TGTGCCAGTAGTACGGGGGGAGATTACAATGAGCAGTTCTTC
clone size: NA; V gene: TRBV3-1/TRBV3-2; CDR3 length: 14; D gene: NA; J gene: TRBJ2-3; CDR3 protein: CASSQAQRLGAQYF; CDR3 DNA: TGTGCCAGCAGCCAAGCCCAACGACTAGGGGCGCAGTATTTT
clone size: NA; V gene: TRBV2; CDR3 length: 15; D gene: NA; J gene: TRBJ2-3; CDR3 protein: CASSAGTHSTDTQYF; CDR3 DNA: TGTGCCAGCAGTGCCGGGACACATAGCACAGATACGCAGTATTTT
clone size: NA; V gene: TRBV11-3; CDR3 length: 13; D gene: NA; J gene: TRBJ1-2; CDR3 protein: CASSFAVLGGYTF; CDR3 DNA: TGTGCCAGCAGCTTCGCAGTTCTTGGTGGCTACACCTTC
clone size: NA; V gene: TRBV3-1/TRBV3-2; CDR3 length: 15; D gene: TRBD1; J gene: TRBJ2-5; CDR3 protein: CASTPRTGGQETQYF; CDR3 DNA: TGTGCCAGCACCCCACGGACAGGGGGCCAAGAGACCCAGTACTTC
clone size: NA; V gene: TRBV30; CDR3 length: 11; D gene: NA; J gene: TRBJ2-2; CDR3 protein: CARRFTGELFF; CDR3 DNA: TGTGCCCGTCGGTTCACCGGGGAGCTGTTTTTT
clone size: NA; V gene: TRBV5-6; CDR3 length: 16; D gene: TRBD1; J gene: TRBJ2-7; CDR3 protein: CASSLALGQGFYEQYF; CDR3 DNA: TGTGCCAGCAGCTTGGCCCTGGGACAGGGTTTTTACGAGCAGTACTTC
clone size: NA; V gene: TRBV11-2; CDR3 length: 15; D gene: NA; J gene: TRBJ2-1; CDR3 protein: CASSPSRGSYNEQFF; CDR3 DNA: TGTGCCAGCAGCCCATCGCGGGGCTCCTACAATGAGCAGTTCTTC
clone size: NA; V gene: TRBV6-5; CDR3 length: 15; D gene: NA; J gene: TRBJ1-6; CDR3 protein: CASSYMQGPNSPLHF; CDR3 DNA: TGTGCCAGCAGTTACATGCAGGGCCCTAATTCACCCCTCCACTTT
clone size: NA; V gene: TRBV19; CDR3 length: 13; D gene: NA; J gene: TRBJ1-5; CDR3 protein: CASSLRANQPQHF; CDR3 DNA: TGTGCCAGTAGTCTCAGGGCGAATCAGCCCCAGCATTTT
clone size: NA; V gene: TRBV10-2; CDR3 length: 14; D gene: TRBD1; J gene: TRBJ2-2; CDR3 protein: CASSEATGVGELFF; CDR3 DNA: TGCGCCAGCAGTGAGGCGACAGGGGTCGGGGAGCTGTTTTTT
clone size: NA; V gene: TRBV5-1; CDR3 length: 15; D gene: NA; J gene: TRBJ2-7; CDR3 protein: CASSLEAGSSYEQYF; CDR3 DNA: TGCGCCAGCAGCTTGGAGGCGGGTTCCTCCTACGAGCAGTACTTC
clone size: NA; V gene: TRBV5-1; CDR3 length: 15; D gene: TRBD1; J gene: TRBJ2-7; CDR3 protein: CASSWGQGATYEQYF; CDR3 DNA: TGCGCCAGCAGCTGGGGACAGGGGGCAACCTACGAGCAGTACTTC
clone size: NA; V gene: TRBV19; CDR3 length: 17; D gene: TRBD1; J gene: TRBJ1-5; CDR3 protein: CASSIGGTAFSNQPQHF; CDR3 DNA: TGTGCCAGTAGTATAGGAGGGACAGCTTTTAGCAATCAGCCCCAGCATTTT
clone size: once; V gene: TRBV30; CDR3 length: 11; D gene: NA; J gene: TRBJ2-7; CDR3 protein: CAWSEGREQYF; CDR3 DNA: TGTGCCTGGAGTGAGGGGCGCGAGCAGTACTTC
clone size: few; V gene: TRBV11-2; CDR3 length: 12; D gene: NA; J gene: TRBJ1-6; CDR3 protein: CASSLGPPTLHF; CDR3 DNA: TGTGCCAGCAGCTTGGGCCCTCCGACCCTCCACTTT
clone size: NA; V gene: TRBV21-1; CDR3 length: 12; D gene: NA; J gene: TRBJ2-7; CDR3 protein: CASSPTRGEQYF; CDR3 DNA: TGTGCCAGCAGTCCCACCCGAGGCGAGCAGTACTTC
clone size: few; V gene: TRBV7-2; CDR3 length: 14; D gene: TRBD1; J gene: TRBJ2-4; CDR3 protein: CASSSRTGDNIQYF; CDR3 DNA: TGTGCCAGCAGCTCCCGGACAGGGGACAACATTCAGTACTTC
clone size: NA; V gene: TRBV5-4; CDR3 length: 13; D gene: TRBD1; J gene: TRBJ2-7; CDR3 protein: CASSSRDRDEQYF; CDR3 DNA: TGTGCCAGCAGCTCCCGGGACAGAGACGAGCAGTACTTC
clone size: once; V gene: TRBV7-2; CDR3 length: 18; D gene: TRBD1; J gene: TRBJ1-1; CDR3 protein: CASRFTGGPVTKNTEAFF; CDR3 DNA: TGTGCCAGCAGATTTACAGGGGGCCCCGTGACAAAAAACACTGAAGCTTTCTTT
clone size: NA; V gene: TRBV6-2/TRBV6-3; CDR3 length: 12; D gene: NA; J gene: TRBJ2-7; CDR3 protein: CASSPRRTEQYF; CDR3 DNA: TGTGCCAGCAGTCCCCGTCGGACAGAGCAGTACTTC
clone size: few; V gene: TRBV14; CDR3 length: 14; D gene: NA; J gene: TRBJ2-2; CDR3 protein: CASSQDFVTGELFF; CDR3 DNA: TGTGCCAGCAGCCAAGATTTCGTCACCGGGGAGCTGTTTTTT
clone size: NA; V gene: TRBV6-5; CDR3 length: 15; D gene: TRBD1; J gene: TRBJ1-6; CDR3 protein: CASSYSEQGNSPLHF; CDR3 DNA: TGTGCCAGCAGTTATTCGGAACAGGGGAACTCACCCCTCCACTTT